Included here is one T cell receptor (beta chain) sequence, with context. Antigen: not known. Assay: immunoSEQ multiplex PCR; the TCRdb copy retains only in-frame clones and omits some. The sample lists more than 2 million clones; approximately 92% were seen once. The data were taken from a study of shared clonotypes between healthy human individuals. The study's findings and limits: Sampling covered blood only; tissue repertoires likely differ.

This CDR3 is built from 15 residues. Germline CDR1 reads MNHEY; CDR2 reads SMNVEV (reference sequence). V lost 4 bases and J lost 2, with 13 bases in between. Naive CD8 populations comprised CD45RO-negative cells positively selected for CCR7, excluding terminally differentiated effector memory CD45RA+ cells. The receptor was derived from a man aged 18 to 29 in good health. Some clones in this sample may be carry-over from other donors' samples. The source material was naive CD8+ T cells from PBMCs. The chain carries TRBV27 and TRBJ2-3; D remains ambiguous. CDR3 DNA: TGTGCCAGCAGTTCCAGAGTAGGGTACACAGATACGCAGTATTTT. The encoded protein is CASSSRVGYTDTQYF.